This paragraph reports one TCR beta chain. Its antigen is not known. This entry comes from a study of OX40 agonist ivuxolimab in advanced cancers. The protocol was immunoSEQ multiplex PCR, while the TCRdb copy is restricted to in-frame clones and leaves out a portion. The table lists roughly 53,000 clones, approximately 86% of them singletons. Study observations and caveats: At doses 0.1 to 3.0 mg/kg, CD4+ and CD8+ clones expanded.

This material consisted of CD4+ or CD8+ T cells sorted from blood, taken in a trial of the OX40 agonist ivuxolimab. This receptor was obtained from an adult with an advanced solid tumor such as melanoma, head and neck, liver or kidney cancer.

The CDR3 here is CASSPGHVQGYTF. As DNA, the CDR3 is TGTGCCAGCTCACCCGGACACGTTCAGGGCTACACCTTC. The chain couples TRBV18 to TRBJ1-2; TRBD1 is a possible D gene (5 bases). V lost 3 bases to trimming and J lost 8 bases, with 13 bases between them. Germline V CDR1 and CDR2: KGHSH, LQKENI. The CDR3 sequence is 13 residues long.